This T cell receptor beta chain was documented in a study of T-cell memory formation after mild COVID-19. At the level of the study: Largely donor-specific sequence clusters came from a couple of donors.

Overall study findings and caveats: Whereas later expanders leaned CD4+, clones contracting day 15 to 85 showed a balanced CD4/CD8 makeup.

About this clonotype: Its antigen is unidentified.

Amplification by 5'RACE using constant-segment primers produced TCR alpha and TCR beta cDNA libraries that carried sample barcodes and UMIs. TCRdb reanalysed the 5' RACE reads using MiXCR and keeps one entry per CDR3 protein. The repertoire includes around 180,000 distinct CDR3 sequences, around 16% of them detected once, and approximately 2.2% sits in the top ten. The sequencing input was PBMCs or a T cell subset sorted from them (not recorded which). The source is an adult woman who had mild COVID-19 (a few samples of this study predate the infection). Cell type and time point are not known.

DNA of the CDR3: TGTGCCAGCAGTTACTCAGGACAGGGGGCTATTCATGGCTACACCTTC. It yields the protein CASSYSGQGAIHGYTF. The chain carries TRBV6-5 and TRBJ1-2, with TRBD1 identical over 11 bases. The CDR3 is made up of 16 amino acids. Per germline, CDR1 MNHEY and CDR2 SVGAGI. With 0 bases clipped from V and 6 bases from J, the junction kept 6 bases outside the gene matches.